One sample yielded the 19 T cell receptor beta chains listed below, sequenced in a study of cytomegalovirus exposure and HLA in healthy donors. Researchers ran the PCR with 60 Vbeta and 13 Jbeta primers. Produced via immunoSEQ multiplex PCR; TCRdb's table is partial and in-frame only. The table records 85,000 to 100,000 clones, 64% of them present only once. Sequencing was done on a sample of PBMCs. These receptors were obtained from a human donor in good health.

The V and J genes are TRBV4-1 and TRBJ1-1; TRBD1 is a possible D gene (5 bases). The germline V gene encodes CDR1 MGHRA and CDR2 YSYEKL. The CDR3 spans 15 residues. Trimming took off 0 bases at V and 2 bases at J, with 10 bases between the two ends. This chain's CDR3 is CASSQERGINTEAFF. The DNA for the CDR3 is TGCGCCAGCAGCCAAGAAAGGGGTATCAACACTGAAGCTTTCTTT.

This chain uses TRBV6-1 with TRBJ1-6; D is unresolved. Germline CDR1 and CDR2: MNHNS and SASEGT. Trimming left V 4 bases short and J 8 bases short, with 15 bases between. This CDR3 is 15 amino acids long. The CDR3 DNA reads TGTGCCAGCAGTGTACTTCCCGGGAGGGATTCACCCCTCCACTTT. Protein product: CASSVLPGRDSPLHF.

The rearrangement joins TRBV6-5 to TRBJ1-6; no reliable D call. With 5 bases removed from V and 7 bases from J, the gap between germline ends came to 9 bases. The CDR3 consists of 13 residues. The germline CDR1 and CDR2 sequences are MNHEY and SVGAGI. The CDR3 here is CASSGRKNSPLHF. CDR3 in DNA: TGTGCCAGCAGTGGGCGTAAGAATTCACCCCTCCACTTT.

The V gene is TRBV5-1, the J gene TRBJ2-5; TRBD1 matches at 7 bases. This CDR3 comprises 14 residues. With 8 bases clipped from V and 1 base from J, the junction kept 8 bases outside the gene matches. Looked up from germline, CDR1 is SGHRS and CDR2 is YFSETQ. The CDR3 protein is CASGATGAQETQYF. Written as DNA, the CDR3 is TGCGCCAGTGGGGCAACAGGGGCCCAAGAGACCCAGTACTTC.

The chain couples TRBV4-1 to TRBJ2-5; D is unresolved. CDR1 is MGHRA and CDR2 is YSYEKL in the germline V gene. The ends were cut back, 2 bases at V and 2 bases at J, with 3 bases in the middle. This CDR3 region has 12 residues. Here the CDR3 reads CASSQLQETQYF. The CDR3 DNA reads TGCGCCAGCAGCCAACTACAAGAGACCCAGTACTTC.

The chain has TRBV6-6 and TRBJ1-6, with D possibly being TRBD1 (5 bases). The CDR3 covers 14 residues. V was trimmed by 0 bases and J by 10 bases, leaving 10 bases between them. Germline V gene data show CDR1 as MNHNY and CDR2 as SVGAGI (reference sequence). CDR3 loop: CASSYSGGGSPLHF. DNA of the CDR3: TGTGCCAGCAGTTACTCCGGGGGTGGCTCACCCCTCCACTTT.

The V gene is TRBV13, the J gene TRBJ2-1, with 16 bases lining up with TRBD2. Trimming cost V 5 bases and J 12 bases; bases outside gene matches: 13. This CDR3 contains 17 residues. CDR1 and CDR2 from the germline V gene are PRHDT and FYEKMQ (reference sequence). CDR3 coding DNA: TGTGCCAGCAGCCCCCCGGGACTAGCGGGGGGGCAAGGGGGGCAGTTCTTC. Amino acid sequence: CASSPPGLAGGQGGQFF.

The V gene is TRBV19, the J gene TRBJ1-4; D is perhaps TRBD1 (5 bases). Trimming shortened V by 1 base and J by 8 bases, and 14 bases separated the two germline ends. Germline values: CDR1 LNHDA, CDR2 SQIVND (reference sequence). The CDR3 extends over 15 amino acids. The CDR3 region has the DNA TGTGCCAGTAGTATAGGGGCAGGGTGGGGAGAAAAACTGTTTTTT. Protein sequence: CASSIGAGWGEKLFF.

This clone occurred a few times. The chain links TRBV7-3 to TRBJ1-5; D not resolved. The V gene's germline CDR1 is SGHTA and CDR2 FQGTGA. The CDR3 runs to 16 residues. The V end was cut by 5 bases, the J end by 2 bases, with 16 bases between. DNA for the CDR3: TGTGCCAGCAGCCCTTCGGGAGGGTTTGGCAATCAGCCCCAGCATTTT. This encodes CASSPSGGFGNQPQHF.

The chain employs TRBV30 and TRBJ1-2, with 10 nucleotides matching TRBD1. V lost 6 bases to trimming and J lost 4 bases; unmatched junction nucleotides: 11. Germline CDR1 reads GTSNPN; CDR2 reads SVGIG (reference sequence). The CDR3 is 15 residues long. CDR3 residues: CACTRDRGSAYGYTF. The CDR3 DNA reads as TGTGCCTGTACACGGGACAGGGGATCAGCCTATGGCTACACCTTC.

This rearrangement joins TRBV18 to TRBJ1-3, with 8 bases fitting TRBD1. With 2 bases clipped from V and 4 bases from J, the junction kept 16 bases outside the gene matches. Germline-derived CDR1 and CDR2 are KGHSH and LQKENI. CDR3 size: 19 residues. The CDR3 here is CASSPSAGQGGHLGNTIYF. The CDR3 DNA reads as TGTGCCAGCTCACCATCCGCCGGACAGGGTGGGCACCTGGGAAACACCATATATTTT.

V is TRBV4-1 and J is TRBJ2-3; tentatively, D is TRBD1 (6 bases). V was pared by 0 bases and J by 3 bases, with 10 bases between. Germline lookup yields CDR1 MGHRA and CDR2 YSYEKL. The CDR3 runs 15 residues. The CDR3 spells CASSQEGARTDTQYF. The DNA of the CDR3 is TGCGCCAGCAGCCAAGAGGGGGCGCGGACAGATACGCAGTATTTT.

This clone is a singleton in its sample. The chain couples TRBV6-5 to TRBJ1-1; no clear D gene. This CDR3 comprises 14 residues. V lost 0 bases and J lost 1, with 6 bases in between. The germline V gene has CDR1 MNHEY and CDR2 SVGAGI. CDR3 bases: TGTGCCAGCAGTTACTCTCATTCGAACACTGAAGCTTTCTTT. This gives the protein CASSYSHSNTEAFF.

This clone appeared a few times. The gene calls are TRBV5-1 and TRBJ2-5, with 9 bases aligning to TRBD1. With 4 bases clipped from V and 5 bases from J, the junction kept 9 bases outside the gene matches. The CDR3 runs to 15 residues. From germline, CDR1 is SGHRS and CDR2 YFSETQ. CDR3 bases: TGCGCCAGCAGCAGACTGACCGGACAGGGGGAGACCCAGTACTTC. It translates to CASSRLTGQGETQYF.

The CDR3 spells CASSLTGRGRQETQYF. In DNA form, the CDR3 reads TGTGCCAGCAGCTTAACAGGGCGGGGTAGGCAAGAGACCCAGTACTTC. The gene calls are TRBV7-3 and TRBJ2-5; D may be TRBD2 (6 bases). The CDR3 consists of 16 residues. From germline, CDR1 is SGHTA and CDR2 FQGTGA. Trimming removed 0 bases from V and 2 bases from J, with 13 bases in between.

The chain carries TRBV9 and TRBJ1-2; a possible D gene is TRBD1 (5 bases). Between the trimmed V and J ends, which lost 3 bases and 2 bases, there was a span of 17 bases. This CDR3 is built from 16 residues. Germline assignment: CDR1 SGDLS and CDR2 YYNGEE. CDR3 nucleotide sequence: TGTGCCAGCAGCGGACTGGGGGGTGGGAGGAACTATGGCTACACCTTC. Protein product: CASSGLGGGRNYGYTF.

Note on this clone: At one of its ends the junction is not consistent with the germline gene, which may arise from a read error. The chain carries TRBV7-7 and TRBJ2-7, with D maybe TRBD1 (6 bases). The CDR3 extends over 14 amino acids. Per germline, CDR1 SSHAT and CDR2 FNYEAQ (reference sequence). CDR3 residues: CASSLGDRPYEQYF. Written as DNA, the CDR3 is TGTGCTAGCAGCTTAGGAGACAGGCCCTACGAGCAGTACTTC. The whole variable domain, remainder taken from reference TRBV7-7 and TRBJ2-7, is GAGVSQSPRYKVTKRGQDVTLRCDPISSHATLYWYQQALGQGPEFLTYFNYEAQPDKSGLPSDRFSAERPEGSISTLTIQRTEQRDSAMYRCASSLGDRPYEQYFGPGTRLTVT.

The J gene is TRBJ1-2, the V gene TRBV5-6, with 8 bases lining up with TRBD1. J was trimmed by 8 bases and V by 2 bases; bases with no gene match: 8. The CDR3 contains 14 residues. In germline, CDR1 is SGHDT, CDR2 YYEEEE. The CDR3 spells CASSLGQGARGYTF. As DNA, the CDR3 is TGTGCCAGCAGCTTAGGGCAGGGGGCGCGCGGCTACACCTTC. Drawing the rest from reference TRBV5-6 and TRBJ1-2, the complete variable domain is DAGVTQSPTHLIKTRGQQVTLRCSPKSGHDTVSWYQQALGQGPQFIFQYYEEEERQRGNFPDRFSGHQFPNYSSELNVNALLLGDSALYLCASSLGQGARGYTFGSGTRLTVV.

The chain's CDR3 is CASSSGLAGGYGTQYF. The CDR3 DNA sequence: TGCGCCAGCAGCAGCGGACTAGCGGGGGGGTATGGGACCCAGTACTTC. V and J are TRBV5-1 and TRBJ2-5; the match to TRBD2 covers 15 bases. CDR1 is SGHRS and CDR2 is YFSETQ in the germline V gene. CDR3 length equals 16 residues. J gave up 7 bases and V 4 bases, and 8 bases lay outside the gene matches.